This TCR beta chain was recovered during a study of cytomegalovirus exposure and HLA in healthy donors. At the level of the study: Around 200 million T cells yielded approximately 100 million unique TCR beta sequences, as an earlier analysis found. Overall study findings and caveats: Sequencing depth across donors, presence/absence analyses assumed, was roughly uniform.

It was with 60 Vbeta and 13 Jbeta primers that the PCR ran. The method was immunoSEQ multiplex PCR; TCRdb's version includes in-frame clones alone and lacks a portion of them. The sample lists over 150,000 clones; 70% to 75% were seen once. On this clone itself: Its target is unknown.

V lost 3 bases and J lost 7; bases outside the gene matches: 2. The V gene's germline CDR1 is SGHTA and CDR2 FQGNSA. CDR3 size: 15 residues. Sequencing used PBMCs. The chain couples TRBV7-2 to TRBJ2-4; TRBD2 matches 14 bases. The TCR comes from a man younger than 40 in good health and CMV-seropositive. DNA for the CDR3: TGTGCCAGCAGCTTTCGGACTAGCGGGAGGAACATTCAGTACTTC. The encoded protein is CASSFRTSGRNIQYF.